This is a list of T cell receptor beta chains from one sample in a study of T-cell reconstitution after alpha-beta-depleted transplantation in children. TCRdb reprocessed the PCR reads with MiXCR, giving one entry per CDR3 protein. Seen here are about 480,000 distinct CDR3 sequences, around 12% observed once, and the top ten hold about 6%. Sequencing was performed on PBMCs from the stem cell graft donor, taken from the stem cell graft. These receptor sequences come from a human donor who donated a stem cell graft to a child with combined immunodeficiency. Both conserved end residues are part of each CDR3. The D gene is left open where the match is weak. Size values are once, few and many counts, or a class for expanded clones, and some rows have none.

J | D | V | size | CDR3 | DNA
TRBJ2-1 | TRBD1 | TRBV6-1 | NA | CASSPLQGVDEQFF | TGTGCCAGCAGTCCCCTACAGGGGGTTGATGAGCAGTTCTTC
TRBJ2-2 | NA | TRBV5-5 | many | CASIPRVTGELFF | TGTGCCAGCATCCCCAGGGTAACCGGGGAGCTGTTTTTT
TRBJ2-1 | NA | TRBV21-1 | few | CARPGSGISYNEQFF | TGTGCCAGGCCGGGTAGCGGGATATCCTACAATGAGCAGTTCTTC
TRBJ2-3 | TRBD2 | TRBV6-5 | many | CASSYGLAGTDTQYF | TGTGCCAGCAGTTACGGTCTAGCGGGAACAGATACGCAGTATTTT
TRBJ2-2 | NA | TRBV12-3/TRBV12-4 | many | CASRAQRTGELFF | TGTGCCAGCAGAGCCCAGCGCACCGGGGAGCTGTTTTTT
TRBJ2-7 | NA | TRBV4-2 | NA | CASSQDQRGGSYEQYF | TGTGCCAGCAGCCAAGATCAAAGGGGGGGATCCTACGAGCAGTACTTC
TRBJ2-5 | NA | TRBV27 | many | CASSLEGNQETQYF | TGTGCCAGCAGTTTGGAGGGTAACCAAGAGACCCAGTACTTC
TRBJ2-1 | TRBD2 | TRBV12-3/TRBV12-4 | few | CASSLAPGGGEQFF | TGTGCCAGCAGTTTAGCCCCGGGGGGGGGTGAGCAGTTCTTC
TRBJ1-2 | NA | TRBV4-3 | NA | CASSQIGANYGYTF | TGCGCCAGCAGCCAGATCGGAGCAAACTATGGCTACACCTTC
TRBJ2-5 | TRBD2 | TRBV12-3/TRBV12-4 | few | CASSFGWSGGETQYF | TGTGCCAGCAGTTTCGGGTGGTCGGGGGGGGAGACCCAGTACTTC
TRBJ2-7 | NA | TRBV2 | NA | CASRPTGTYEQYF | TGTGCCAGCAGACCCACAGGGACCTACGAGCAGTACTTC
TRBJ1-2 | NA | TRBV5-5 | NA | CASSPREQFYGYTF | TGTGCCAGCAGCCCACGCGAGCAGTTCTATGGCTACACCTTC
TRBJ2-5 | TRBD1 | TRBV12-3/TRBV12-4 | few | CASSEGTGGAGTQYF | TGTGCCAGCAGTGAGGGGACAGGGGGCGCAGGGACCCAGTACTTC
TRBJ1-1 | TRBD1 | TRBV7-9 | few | CASSSSTGRGAFF | TGTGCCAGCAGCTCATCGACAGGGAGGGGAGCTTTCTTT
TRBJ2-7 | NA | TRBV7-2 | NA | CASSLPQSFDEQYF | TGTGCCAGCAGCTTGCCCCAAAGTTTCGACGAGCAGTACTTC
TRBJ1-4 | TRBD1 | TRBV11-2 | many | CASSLERQGALTNEKLFF | TGTGCCAGCAGCTTAGAAAGACAGGGGGCGCTTACTAATGAAAAACTGTTTTTT
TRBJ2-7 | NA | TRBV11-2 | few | CASSLGSRFYEQYF | TGTGCCAGCAGCTTGGGGTCTCGATTCTACGAGCAGTACTTC
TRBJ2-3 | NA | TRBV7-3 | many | CASSLTSGLSDTQYF | TGTGCCAGCAGCCTAACGTCGGGGTTGTCGGATACGCAGTATTTT
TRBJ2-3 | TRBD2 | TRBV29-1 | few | CSVASSGGATDTQYF | TGCAGCGTAGCTTCTAGCGGGGGGGCGACAGATACGCAGTATTTT
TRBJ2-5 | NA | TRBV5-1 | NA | CASSLAARQPIQETQYF | TGCGCCAGCAGCTTGGCCGCACGGCAGCCCATCCAAGAGACCCAGTACTTC
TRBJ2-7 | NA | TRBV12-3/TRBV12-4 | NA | CASSFGNPGEQYF | TGTGCCAGCAGTTTTGGGAACCCAGGGGAGCAGTACTTC
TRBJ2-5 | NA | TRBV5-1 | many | CASSFTAVGGETQYF | TGCGCCAGCAGCTTCACAGCCGTAGGGGGGGAGACCCAGTACTTC
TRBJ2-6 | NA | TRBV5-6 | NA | CASSQLLSSGANVLTF | TGTGCCAGCAGCCAACTACTGAGCTCTGGGGCCAACGTCCTGACTTTC
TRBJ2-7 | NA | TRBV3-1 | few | CASSQMAEQYF | TGTGCCAGCAGTCAGATGGCCGAGCAGTACTTC
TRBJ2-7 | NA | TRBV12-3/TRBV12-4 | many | CASSWEQRSEQYF | TGTGCCAGCAGTTGGGAACAGCGATCCGAGCAGTACTTC
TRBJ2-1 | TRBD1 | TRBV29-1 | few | CSVEDLRQGYNEQFF | TGCAGCGTTGAAGATCTGAGACAGGGGTACAATGAGCAGTTCTTC
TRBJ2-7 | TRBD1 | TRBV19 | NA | CASSRTGASYEQYF | TGTGCCAGTAGTCGGACAGGGGCCTCCTACGAGCAGTACTTC
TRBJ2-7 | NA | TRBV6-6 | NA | CASSYSPRDEQYF | TGTGCCAGCAGTTACTCCCCTAGAGACGAGCAGTACTTC
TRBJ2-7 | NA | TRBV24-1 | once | CATSDSGGSGPSYEQYF | TGTGCCACCAGTGATTCGGGGGGCAGCGGCCCCTCCTACGAGCAGTACTTC
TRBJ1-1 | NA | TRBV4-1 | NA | CASSQLLLGNTEAFF | TGCGCCAGCAGCCAATTACTCTTGGGGAACACTGAAGCTTTCTTT
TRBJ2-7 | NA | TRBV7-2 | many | CASRLDSYEQYF | TGTGCCAGCCGCCTGGACAGCTACGAGCAGTACTTC
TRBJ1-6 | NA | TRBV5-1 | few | CASSLEAGQDSPLHF | TGCGCCAGCAGCTTGGAGGCAGGGCAAGATTCACCCCTCCACTTT
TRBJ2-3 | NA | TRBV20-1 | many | CSAPRTDTQYF | TGCAGTGCACCCCGTACAGATACGCAGTATTTT
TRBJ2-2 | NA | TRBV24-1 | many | CATSDRTPEGNTGELFF | TGTGCCACCAGTGACCGTACACCAGAAGGGAACACCGGGGAGCTGTTTTTT
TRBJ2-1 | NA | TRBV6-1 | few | CASSPPKRTQLGSYNEQFF | TGTGCCAGCAGCCCCCCAAAGCGGACCCAGTTAGGGTCCTACAATGAGCAGTTCTTC
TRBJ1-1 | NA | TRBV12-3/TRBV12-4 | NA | CASSPTGPEAFF | TGTGCCAGCAGTCCGACAGGACCTGAAGCTTTCTTT
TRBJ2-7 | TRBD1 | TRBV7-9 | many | CASSSDGGTGAYEQYF | TGTGCCAGCAGCTCAGACGGAGGGACAGGGGCCTACGAGCAGTACTTC
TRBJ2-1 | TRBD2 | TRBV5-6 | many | CASSVGGGGQFF | TGTGCCAGCAGCGTTGGCGGGGGGGGACAGTTCTTC
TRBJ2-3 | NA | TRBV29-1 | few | CSVEPGDGTDTQYF | TGCAGCGTTGAACCGGGCGACGGTACAGATACGCAGTATTTT
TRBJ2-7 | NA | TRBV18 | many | CASSPQGNSYEQYF | TGTGCCAGCTCACCCCAGGGGAACTCCTACGAGCAGTACTTC
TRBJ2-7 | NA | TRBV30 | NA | CAWSSTRLWQYF | TGTGCCTGGAGTTCCACGCGGCTATGGCAGTACTTC
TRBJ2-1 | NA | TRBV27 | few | CASTLNGGSEQFF | TGTGCCAGCACCCTAAATGGGGGTTCAGAGCAGTTCTTC
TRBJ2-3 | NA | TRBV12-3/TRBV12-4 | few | CASTQRAGAPDTQYF | TGTGCCAGCACCCAAAGGGCCGGGGCACCAGATACGCAGTATTTT
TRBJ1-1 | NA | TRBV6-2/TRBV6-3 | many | CASSYEGQTNTEAFF | TGTGCCAGCAGTTACGAGGGCCAAACGAACACTGAAGCTTTCTTT
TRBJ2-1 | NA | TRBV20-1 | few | CSASGSGAQSSYNEQFF | TGCAGTGCTAGTGGGAGTGGAGCCCAGAGCTCCTACAATGAGCAGTTCTTC
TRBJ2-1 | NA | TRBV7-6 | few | CASSLPTSGDEQFF | TGTGCCAGCAGCCTCCCAACTAGTGGGGATGAGCAGTTCTTC
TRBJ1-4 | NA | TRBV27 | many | CASSSSGRRPHEKLFF | TGTGCCAGCAGTTCCTCGGGACGGCGGCCTCATGAAAAACTGTTTTTT
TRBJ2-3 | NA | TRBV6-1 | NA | CASSPMGTPTDTQYF | TGTGCCAGCAGTCCCATGGGGACCCCCACAGATACGCAGTATTTT
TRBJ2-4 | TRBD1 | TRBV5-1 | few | CASSLETGVTDIQYF | TGCGCCAGCAGCTTAGAGACAGGGGTAACGGACATTCAGTACTTC